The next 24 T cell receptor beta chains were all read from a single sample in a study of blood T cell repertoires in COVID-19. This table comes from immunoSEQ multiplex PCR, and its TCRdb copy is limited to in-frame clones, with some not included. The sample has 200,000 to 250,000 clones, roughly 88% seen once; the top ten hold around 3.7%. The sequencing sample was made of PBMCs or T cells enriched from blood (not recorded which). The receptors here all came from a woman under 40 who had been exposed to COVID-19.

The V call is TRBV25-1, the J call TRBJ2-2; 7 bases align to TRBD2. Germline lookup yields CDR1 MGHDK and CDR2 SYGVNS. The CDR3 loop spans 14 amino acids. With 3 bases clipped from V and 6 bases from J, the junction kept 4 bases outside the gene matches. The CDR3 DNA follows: TGTGCCAGCAGTGAGGGGAGGGCGGCCGGGGAGCTGTTTTTT. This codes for CASSEGRAAGELFF.

CDR3 bases: TGTGCCAGCATCTCGGGGGGTCTCTCTGGAAACACCATATATTTT. It yields the protein CASISGGLSGNTIYF. The chain is built from TRBV28 and TRBJ1-3, with a tentative D call TRBD1 (5 bases). Trimming left V 7 bases short and J 0 bases short, with 13 bases between. Germline V lookup: CDR1 MDHEN, CDR2 SYDVKM. The CDR3 runs to 15 residues.

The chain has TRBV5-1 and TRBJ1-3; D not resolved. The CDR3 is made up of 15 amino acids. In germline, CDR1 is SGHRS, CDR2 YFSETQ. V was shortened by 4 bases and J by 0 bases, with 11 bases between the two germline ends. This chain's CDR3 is CASSLRGNSGNTIYF. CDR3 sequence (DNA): TGCGCCAGCAGCCTTAGAGGAAACTCTGGAAACACCATATATTTT.

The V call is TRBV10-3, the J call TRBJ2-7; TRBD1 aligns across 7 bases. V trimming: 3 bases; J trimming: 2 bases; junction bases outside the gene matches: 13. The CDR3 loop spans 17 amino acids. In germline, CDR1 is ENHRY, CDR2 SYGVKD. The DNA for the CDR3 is TGTGCCATCAGTGACTGGACCCAGACAGGGTCCACCTACGAGCAGTACTTC. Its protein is CAISDWTQTGSTYEQYF.

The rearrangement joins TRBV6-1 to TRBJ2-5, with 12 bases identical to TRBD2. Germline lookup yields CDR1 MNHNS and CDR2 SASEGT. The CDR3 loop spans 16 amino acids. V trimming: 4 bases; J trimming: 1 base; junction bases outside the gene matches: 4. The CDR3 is CASSGLAGGGQETQYF. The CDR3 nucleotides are TGTGCCAGCAGTGGTCTAGCGGGAGGGGGCCAAGAGACCCAGTACTTC.

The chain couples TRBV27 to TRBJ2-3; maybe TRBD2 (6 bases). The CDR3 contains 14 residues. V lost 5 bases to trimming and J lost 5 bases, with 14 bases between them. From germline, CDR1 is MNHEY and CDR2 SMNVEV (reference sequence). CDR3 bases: TGTGCCAGCAGTAGCAAGTTGGGGGGAGATACGCAGTATTTT. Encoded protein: CASSSKLGGDTQYF.

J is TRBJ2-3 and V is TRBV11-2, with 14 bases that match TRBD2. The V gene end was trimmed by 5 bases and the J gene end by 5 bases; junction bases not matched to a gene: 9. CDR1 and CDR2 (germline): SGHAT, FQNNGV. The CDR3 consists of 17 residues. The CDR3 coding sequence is TGTGCCAGCAGCCTAAGGACTAGCGGGAGGTCGGTAGATACGCAGTATTTT. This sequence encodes CASSLRTSGRSVDTQYF. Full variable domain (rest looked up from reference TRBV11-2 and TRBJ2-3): EAGVAQSPRYKIIEKRQSVAFWCNPISGHATLYWYQQILGQGPKLLIQFQNNGVVDDSQLPKDRFSAERLKGVDSTLKIQPAKLEDSAVYLCASSLRTSGRSVDTQYFGPGTRLTVL.

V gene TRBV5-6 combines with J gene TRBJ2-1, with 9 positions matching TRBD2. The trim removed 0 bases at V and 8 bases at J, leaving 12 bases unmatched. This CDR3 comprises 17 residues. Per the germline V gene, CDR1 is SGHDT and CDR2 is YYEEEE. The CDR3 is CASSLVGGGRAEDEQFF. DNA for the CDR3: TGTGCCAGCAGCTTGGTAGGAGGCGGGAGGGCCGAGGATGAGCAGTTCTTC.

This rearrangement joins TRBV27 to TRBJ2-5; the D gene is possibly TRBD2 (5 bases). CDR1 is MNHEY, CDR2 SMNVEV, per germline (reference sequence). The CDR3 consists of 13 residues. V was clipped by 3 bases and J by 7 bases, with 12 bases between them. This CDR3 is CASSFGETATQYF. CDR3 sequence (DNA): TGTGCCAGCAGTTTCGGGGAAACGGCGACCCAGTACTTC.

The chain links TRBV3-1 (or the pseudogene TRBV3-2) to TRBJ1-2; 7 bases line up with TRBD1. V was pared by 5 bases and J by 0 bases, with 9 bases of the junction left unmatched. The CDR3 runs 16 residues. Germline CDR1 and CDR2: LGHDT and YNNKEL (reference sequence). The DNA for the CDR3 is TGTGCCAGCAGCAAAAGGGACAGACAAGCTAACTATGGCTACACCTTC. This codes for CASSKRDRQANYGYTF.

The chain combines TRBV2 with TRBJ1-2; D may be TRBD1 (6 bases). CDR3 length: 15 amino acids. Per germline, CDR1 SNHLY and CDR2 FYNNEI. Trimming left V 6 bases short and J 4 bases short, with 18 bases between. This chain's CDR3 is CASRGGGAVTYGYTF. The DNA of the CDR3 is TGTGCCAGCAGGGGCGGGGGCGCGGTGACCTATGGCTACACCTTC.

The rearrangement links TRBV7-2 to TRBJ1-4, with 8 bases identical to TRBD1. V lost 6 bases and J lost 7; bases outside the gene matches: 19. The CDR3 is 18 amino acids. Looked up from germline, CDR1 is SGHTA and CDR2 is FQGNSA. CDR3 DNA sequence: TGTGCCAGCAGTCTCCGAGACCCTATCAGGGGGCGCCGTGAAAAACTGTTTTTT. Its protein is CASSLRDPIRGRREKLFF.

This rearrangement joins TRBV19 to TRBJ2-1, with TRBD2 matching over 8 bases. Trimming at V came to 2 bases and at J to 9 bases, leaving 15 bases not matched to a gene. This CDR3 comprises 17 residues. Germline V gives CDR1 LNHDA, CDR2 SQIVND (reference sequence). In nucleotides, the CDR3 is TGTGCCAGTAGTATAAATAGGGCGGGAGGCCGGGAGGGTGAGCAGTTCTTC. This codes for CASSINRAGGREGEQFF.

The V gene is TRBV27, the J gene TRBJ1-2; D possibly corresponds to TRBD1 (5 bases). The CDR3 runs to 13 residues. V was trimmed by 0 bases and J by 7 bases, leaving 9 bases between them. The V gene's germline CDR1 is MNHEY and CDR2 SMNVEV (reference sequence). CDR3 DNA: TGTGCCAGCAGTTTATCGGGGGGGGTTGGCTACACCTTC. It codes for CASSLSGGVGYTF.

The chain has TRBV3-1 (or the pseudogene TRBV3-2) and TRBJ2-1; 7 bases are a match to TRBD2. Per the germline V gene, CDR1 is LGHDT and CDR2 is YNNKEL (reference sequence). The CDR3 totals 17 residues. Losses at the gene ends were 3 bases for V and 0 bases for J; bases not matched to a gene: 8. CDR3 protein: CASSQELGGGSYNEQFF. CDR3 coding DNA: TGTGCCAGCAGCCAGGAGTTAGGCGGGGGCTCCTACAATGAGCAGTTCTTC.

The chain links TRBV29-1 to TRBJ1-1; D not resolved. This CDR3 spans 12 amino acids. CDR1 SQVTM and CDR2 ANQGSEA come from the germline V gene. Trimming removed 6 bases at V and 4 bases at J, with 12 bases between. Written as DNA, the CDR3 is TGCAGCGTCAGCCCTGGGAGCACTGAAGCTTTCTTT. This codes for CSVSPGSTEAFF.

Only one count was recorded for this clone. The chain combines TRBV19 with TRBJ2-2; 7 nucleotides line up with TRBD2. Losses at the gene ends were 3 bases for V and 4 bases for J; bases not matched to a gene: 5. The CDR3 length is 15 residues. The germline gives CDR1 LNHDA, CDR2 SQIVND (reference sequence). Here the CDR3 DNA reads TGTGCCAGTAGTATCGGGGGGACCTTCACCGGGGAGCTGTTTTTT. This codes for CASSIGGTFTGELFF.

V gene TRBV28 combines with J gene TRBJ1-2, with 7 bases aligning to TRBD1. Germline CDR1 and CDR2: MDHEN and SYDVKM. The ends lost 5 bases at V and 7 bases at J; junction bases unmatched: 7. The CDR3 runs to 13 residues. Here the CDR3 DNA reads TGTGCCAGCAGTAGACAGGGCGTAAGTGGCTACACCTTC. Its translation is CASSRQGVSGYTF.

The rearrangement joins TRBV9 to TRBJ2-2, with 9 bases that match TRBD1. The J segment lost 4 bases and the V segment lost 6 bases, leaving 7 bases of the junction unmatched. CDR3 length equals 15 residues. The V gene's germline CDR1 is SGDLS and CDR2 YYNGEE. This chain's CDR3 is CASNLPGQGTGELFF. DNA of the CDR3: TGTGCCAGCAATTTACCGGGACAGGGCACCGGGGAGCTGTTTTTT.

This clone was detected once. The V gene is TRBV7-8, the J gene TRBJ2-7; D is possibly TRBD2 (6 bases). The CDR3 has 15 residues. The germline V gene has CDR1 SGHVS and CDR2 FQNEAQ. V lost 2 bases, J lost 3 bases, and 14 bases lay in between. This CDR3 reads CASSLIGGTLYEQYF. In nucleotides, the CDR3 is TGTGCCAGCAGCTTAATTGGGGGGACCCTCTACGAGCAGTACTTC.

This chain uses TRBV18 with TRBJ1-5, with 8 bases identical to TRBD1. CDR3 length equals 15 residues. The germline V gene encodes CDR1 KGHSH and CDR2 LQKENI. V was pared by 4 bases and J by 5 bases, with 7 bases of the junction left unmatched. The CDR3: CASSLRQGPYQPQHF. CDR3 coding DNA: TGTGCCAGCTCACTCCGACAGGGGCCATATCAGCCCCAGCATTTT. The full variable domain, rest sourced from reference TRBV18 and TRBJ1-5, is NAGVMQNPRHLVRRRGQEARLRCSPMKGHSHVYWYRQLPEEGLKFMVYLQKENIIDESGMPKERFSAEFPKEGPSILRIQQVVRGDSAAYFCASSLRQGPYQPQHFGDGTRLSIL.

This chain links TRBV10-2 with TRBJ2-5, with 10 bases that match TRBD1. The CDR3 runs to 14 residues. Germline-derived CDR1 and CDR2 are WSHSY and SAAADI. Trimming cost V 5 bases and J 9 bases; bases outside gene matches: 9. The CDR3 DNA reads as TGCGCCAGCAGTCCCGGACAGGGGGGAAAGGCCCAGTACTTC. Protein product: CASSPGQGGKAQYF.

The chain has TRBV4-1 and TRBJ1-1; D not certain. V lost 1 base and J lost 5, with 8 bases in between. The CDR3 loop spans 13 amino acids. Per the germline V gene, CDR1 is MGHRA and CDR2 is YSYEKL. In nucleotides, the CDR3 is TGCGCCAGCAGCCAAGTTTTGACAACTGAAGCTTTCTTT. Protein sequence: CASSQVLTTEAFF.

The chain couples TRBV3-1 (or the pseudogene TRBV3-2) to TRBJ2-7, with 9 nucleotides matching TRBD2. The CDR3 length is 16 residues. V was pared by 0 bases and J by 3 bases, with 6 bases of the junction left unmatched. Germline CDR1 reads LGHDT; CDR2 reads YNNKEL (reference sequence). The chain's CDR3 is CASSQESSGRRYEQYF. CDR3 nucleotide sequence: TGTGCCAGCAGCCAAGAGTCCAGCGGGAGGCGCTACGAGCAGTACTTC.